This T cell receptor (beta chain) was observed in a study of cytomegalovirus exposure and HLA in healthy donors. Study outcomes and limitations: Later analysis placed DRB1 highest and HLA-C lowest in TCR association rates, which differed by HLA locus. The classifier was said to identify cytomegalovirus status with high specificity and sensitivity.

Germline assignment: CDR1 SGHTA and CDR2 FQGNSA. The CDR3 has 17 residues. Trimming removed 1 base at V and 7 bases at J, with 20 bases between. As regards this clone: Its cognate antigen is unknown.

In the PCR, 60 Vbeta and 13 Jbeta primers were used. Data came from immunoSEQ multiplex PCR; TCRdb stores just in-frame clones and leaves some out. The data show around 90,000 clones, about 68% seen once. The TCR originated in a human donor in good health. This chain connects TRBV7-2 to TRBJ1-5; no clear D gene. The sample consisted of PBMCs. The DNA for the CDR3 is TGTGCCAGCAGCTTAGAGGTCAGGACGGGAGGACGACAGCCCCAGCATTTT. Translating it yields CASSLEVRTGGRQPQHF.